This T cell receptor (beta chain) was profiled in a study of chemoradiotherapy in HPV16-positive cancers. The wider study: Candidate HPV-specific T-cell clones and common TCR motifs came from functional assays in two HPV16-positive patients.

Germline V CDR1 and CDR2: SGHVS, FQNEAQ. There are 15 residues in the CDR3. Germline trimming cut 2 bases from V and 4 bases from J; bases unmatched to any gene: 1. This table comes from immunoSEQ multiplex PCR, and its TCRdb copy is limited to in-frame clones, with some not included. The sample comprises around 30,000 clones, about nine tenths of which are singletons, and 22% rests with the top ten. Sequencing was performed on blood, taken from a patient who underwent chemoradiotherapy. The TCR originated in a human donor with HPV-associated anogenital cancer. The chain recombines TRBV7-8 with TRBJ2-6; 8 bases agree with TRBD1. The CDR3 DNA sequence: TGTGCCAGCAGCTTACAGGGGGCCGGGGCCAACGTCCTGACTTTC. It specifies CASSLQGAGANVLTF.